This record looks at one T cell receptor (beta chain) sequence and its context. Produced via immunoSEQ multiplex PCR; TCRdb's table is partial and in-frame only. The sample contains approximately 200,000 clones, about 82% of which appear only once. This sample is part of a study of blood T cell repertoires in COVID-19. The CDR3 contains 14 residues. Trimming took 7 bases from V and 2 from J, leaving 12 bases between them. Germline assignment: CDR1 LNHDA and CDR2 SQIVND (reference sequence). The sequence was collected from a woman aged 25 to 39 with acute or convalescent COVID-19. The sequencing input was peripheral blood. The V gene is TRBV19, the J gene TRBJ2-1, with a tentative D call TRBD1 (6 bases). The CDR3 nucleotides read TGTGCCAGTAATAAGGGGGTGACCTACAATGAGCAGTTCTTC. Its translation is CASNKGVTYNEQFF.